This T cell receptor beta chain is from a study of cytomegalovirus exposure and HLA in healthy donors. Study-wide context: The study placed 70% to 85% of its approximately 400 genotyped donors in the Caucasian-associated ancestry cluster.

The primer mix had 60 Vbeta and 13 Jbeta primers. Libraries were prepared by immunoSEQ multiplex PCR; TCRdb keeps only in-frame clonotypes and omits some of them. The data contain approximately 140,000 clones, 76% of them seen just once; the ten biggest clones take up 1.5% to 2%. A remark on this clone: No antigen is known for it.

Findings and limits, study-wide: As a later analysis revealed, most CMV-associated TCR beta chains appeared HLA-restricted. A later analysis, which compared TCR beta chains of equal frequency, found the HLA-associated ones more clonally expanded.

The receptor was derived from a man aged 40-49 years in good health and CMV-seronegative. Material: PBMCs.

CDR3 coding DNA: TGCGCCAGCAGCTTGGACAGGTCCTACGAGCAGTACTTC. Translating it yields CASSLDRSYEQYF. The chain carries TRBV5-1 and TRBJ2-7; weak D call: TRBD1 (5 bases). The CDR3 is made up of 13 amino acids. CDR1 SGHRS and CDR2 YFSETQ come from the germline V gene. The V and J ends lost 0 bases and 1 base respectively, with 5 bases between them.